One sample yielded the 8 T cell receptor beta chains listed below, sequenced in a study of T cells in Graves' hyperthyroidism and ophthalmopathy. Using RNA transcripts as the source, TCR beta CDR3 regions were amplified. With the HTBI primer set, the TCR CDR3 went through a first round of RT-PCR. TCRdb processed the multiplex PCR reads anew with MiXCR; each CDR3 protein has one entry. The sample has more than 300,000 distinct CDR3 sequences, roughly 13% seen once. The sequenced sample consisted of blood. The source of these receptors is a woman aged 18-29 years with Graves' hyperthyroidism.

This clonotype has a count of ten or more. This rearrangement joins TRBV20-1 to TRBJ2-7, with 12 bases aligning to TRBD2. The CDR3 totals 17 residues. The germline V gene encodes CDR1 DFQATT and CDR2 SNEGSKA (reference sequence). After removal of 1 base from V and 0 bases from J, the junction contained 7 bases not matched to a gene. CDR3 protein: CSARGSSGRAPSYEQYF. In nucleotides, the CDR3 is TGCAGTGCTAGAGGTTCTAGCGGGAGGGCCCCCTCCTACGAGCAGTACTTC.

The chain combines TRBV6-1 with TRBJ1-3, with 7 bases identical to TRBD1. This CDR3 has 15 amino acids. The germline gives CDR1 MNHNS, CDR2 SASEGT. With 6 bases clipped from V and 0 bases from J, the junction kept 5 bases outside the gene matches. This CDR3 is CASSQDRRSGNTIYF. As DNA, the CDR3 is TGTGCCAGCAGCCAGGACAGGCGCTCTGGAAACACCATATATTTT.

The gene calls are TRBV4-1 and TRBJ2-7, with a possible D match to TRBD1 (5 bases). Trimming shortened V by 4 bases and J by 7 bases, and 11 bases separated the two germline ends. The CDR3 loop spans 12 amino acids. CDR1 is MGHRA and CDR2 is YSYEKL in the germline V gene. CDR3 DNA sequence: TGCGCCAGCAGCCTGGGGCCATTTGAGCAGTACTTC. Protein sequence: CASSLGPFEQYF.

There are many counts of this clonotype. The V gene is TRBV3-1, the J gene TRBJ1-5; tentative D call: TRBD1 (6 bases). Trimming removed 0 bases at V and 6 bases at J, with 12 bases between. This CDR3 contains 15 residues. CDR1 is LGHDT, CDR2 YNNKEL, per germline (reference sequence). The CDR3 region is CASSQEGAAGQPQHF. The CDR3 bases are TGTGCCAGCAGCCAAGAGGGGGCTGCGGGTCAGCCCCAGCATTTT.

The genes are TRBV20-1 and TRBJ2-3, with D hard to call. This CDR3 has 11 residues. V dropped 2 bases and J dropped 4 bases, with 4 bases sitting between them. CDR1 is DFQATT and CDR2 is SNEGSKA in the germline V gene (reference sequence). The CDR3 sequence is CSARWADTQYF. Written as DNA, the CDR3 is TGCAGTGCTAGATGGGCAGATACGCAGTATTTT.

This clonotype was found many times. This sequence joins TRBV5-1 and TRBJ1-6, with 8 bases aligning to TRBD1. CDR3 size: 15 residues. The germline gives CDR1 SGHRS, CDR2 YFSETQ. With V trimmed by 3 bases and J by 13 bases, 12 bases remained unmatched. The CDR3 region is CASSSDRALLYPLHF. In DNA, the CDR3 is TGCGCCAGCAGCTCGGACAGGGCCCTTTTGTATCCCCTCCACTTT. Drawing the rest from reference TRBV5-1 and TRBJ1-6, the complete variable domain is KAGVTQTPRYLIKTRGQQVTLSCSPISGHRSVSWYQQTPGQGLQFLFEYFSETQRNKGNFPGRFSGRQFSNSRSEMNVSTLELGDSALYLCASSSDRALLYPLHFGNGTRLTVT.

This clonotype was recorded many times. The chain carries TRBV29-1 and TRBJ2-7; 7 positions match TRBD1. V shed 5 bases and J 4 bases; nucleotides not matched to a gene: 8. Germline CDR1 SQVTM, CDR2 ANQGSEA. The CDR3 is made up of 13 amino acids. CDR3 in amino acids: CSVFSAGGYEQYF. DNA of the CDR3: TGCAGCGTTTTTTCGGCAGGGGGATACGAGCAGTACTTC.

In nucleotides, the CDR3 is TGCGCCAGCGGCCGGGGGGGGACGACAGATACGCAGTATTTT. This sequence encodes CASGRGGTTDTQYF. V usage is TRBV10-2 and J usage is TRBJ2-3; 8 bases map to TRBD2. The J segment lost 3 bases and the V segment lost 8 bases, leaving 7 bases of the junction unmatched. The CDR3 contains 14 residues. CDR1 is WSHSY and CDR2 is SAAADI in the germline V gene.